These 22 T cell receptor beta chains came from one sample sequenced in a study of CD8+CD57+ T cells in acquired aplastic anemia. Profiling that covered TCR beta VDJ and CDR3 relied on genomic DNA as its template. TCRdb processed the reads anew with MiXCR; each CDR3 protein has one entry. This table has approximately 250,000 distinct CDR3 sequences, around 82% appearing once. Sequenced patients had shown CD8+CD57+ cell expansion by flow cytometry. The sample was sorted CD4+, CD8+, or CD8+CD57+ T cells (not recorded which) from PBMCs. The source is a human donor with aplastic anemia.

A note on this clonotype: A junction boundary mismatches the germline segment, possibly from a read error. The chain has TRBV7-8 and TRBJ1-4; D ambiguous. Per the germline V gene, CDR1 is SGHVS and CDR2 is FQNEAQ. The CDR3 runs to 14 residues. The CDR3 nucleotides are TGTGCCAGCAGGTTGGACGGAGGAAATGATACGCTGTATTTT. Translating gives CASRLDGGNDTLYF.

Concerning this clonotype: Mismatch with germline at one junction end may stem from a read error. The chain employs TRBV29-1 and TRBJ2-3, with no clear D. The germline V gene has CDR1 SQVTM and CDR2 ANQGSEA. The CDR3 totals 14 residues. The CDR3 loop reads CSVVPTKYTHTQYF. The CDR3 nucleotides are TGCAGCGTTGTTCCGACCAAGTACACACATACGCAGTATTTT.

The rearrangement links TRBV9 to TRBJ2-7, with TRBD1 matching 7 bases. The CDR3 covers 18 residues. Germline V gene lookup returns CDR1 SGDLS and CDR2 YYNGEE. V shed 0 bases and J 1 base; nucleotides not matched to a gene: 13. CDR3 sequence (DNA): TGTGCCAGCAGCGTAGGGGGACAGAGCACAGATACGTCCTACGAGCAGTACGTC. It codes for CASSVGGQSTDTSYEQYV.

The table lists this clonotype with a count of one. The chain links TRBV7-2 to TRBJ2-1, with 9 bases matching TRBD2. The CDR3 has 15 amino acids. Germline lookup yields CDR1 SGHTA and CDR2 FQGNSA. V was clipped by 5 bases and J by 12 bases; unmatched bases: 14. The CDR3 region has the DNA TGTGCCAGCAGCCGGACTAGCGTGGCCGGAGATACGCAGTTCTTC. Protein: CASSRTSVAGDTQFF. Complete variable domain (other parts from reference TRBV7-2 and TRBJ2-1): GAGVSQSPSNKVTEKGKDVELRCDPISGHTALYWYRQSLGQGLEFLIYFQGNSAPDKSGLPSDRFSAERTGGSVSTLTIQRTQQEDSAVYLCASSRTSVAGDTQFFGPGTRLTVL.

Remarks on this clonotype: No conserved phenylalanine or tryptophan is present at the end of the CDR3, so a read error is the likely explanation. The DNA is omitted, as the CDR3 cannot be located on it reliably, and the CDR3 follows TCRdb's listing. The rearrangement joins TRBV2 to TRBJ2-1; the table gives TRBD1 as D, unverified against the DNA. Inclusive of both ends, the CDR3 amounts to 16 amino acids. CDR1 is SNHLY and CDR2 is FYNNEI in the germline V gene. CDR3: CASGDGGADTQDFQFG.

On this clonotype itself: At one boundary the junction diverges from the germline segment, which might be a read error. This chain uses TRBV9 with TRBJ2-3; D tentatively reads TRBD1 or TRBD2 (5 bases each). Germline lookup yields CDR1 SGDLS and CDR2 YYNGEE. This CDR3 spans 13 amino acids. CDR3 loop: CASRDPGPDTQVF. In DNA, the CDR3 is TGTGCCAGCCGGGACCCTGGGCCAGATACCCAGGTATTT.

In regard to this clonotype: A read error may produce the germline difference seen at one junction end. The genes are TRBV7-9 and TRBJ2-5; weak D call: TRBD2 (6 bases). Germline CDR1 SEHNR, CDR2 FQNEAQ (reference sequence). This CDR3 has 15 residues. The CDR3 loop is CASSSSGECGETEYF. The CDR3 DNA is TGTGCCAGCAGTTCAAGCGGAGAGTGCGGGGAGACCGAGTACTTC.

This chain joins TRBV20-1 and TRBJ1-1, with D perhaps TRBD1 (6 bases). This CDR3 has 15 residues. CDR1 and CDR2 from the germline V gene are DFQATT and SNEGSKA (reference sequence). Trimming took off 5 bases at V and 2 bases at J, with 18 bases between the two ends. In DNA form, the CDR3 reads TGCAGTGCTCACAGGGAAGATCGCTACAACACTGAAGCTTTCTTT. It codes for CSAHREDRYNTEAFF.

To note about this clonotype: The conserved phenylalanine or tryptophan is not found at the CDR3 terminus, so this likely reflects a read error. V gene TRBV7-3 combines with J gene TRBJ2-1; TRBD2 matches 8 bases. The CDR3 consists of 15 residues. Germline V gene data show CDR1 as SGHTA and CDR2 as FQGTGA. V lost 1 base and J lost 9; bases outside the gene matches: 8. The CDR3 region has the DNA TGTGCCAGCAGCTTAAGTAGCGGGATTATGAGTGAGCAGTTCCTC. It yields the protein CASSLSSGIMSEQFL.

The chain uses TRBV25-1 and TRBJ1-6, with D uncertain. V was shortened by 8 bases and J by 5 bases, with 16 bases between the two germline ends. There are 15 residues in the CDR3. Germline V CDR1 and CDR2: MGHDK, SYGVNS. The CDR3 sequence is CASHPIPNNNSPLHF. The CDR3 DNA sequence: TGTGCCAGCCATCCTATACCAAACAATAATTCACCCCTCCACTTT.

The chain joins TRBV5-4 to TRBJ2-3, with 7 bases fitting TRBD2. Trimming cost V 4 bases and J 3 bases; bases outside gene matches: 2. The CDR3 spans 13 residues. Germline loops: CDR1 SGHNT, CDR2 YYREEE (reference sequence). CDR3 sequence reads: CASSNSGTDTQYF. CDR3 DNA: TGTGCCAGCAGCAATAGCGGGACAGATACGCAGTATTTT.

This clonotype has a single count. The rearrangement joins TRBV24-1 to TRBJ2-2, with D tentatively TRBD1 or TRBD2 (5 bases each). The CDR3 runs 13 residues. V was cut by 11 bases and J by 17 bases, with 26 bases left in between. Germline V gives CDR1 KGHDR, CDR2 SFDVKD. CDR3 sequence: CAILARAGADIFF. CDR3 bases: TGTGCCATCTTGGCGCGGGCCGGCGCGGACATATTTTTT.

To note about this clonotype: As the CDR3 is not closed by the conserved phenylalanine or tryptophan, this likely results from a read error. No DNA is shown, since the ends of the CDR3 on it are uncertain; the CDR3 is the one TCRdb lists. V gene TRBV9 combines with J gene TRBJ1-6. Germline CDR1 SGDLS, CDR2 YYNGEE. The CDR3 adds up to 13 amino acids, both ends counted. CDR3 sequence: CASGAAGNTQYFV.

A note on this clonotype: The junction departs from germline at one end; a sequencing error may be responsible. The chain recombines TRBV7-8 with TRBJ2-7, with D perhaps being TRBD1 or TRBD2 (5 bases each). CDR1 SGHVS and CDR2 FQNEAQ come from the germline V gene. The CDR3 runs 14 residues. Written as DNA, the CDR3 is TGTGCCACCAGCGTCCGGGGCCTACCCTACGCGCAGTACTTC. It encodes CATSVRGLPYAQYF.

The CDR3 sequence: CASSFSSGNYYQHF. CDR3 in DNA: TGTGCCAGCAGCTTCTCGTCTGGCAACTACTACCAGCATTTT. The chain recombines TRBV7-9 with TRBJ1-5; no clear D gene. V dropped 3 bases and J dropped 12 bases, with 18 bases sitting between them. Germline loops: CDR1 SEHNR, CDR2 FQNEAQ (reference sequence). The CDR3 spans 14 residues.

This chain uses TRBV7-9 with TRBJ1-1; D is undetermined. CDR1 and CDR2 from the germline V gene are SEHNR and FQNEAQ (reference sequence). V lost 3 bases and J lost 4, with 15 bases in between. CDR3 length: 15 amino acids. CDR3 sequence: CASSFPSAASTEAFF. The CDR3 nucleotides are TGTGCCAGCAGCTTCCCTAGCGCAGCGAGCACTGAAGCTTTCTTT.

The CDR3 here is CASCSSAGGYEQYF. The DNA for the CDR3 is TGTGCCAGCTGCAGCTCAGCGGGCGGATATGAGCAGTACTTC. The gene calls are TRBV7-3 and TRBJ2-7, with TRBD2 as a possible D gene (6 bases). V lost 8 bases to trimming and J lost 7 bases, with 21 bases between them. This CDR3 is built from 14 residues. CDR1 and CDR2 (germline): SGHTA, FQGTGA.

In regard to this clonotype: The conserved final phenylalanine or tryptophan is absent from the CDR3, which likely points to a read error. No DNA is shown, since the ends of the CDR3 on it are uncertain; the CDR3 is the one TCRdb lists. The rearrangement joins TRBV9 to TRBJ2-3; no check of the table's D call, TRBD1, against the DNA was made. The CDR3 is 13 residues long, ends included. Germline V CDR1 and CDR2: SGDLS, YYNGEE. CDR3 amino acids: CASSDEDKPLLNT.

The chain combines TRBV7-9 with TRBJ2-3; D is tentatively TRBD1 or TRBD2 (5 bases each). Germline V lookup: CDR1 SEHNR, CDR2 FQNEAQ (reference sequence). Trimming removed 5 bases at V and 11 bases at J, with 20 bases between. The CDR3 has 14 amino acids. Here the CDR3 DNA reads TGTGCCAGCAGCCTAGGGGACCAAGCGACTCAGCAGTATTTT. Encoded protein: CASSLGDQATQQYF.

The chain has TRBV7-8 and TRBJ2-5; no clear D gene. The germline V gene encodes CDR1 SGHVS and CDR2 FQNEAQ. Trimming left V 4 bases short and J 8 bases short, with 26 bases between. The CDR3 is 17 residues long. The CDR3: CASSYPVARDRDDTQYF. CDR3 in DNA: TGTGCCAGCAGCTATCCTGTAGCTCGCGATAGGGATGATACCCAGTACTTC.

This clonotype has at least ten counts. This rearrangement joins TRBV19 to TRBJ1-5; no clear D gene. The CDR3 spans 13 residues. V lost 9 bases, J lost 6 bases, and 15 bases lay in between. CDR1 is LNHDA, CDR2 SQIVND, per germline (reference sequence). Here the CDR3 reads CASRTEIGQPQHF. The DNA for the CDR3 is TGTGCCAGCCGAACGGAAATCGGTCAGCCCCAGCATTTT.

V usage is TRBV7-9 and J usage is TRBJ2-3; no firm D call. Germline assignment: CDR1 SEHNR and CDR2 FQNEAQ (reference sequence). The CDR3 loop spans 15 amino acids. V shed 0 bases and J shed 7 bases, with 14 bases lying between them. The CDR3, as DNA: TGTGCCAGCAGCTTAGCTACGGCGGCAGCAAATACGCAGTATTTT. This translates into CASSLATAAANTQYF.